Below, 14 T cell receptor beta chains from the same sample are listed, as sequenced in a study of regulatory T cells in long-lasting Graves disease. Described time point: persistent/refractory GD, antithyroid drugs over 5 years with positive TRAb. RNA isolated from PBMCs was used to make the TCR library. In building TCR beta libraries, iRepertoire HTBI primers were used together with Arm-PCR of CDR3 regions. TCRdb fed the multiplex PCR reads into MiXCR, producing one record per CDR3 protein. The sample lists 300,000 to 500,000 distinct CDR3 sequences; under 25% were seen once. The sample here was peripheral blood mononuclear cells (PBMCs), taken when the disease was refractory, from a patient treated with antithyroid drugs. All receptors come from a female donor with Graves disease.

There are a few counts of this clonotype. This chain joins TRBV27 and TRBJ2-7; D uncertain. The CDR3 is 15 residues long. Germline V gene data show CDR1 as MNHEY and CDR2 as SMNVEV (reference sequence). V was shortened by 6 bases and J by 2 bases, with 17 bases between the two germline ends. The CDR3 nucleotides are TGTGCCAGCAGGCCAAAACAGAGTAAGGCCTACGAGCAGTACTTC. Translation gives CASRPKQSKAYEQYF.

There are many counts of this clonotype. CDR3 residues: CSARVEGGARSTEAFF. The CDR3 bases are TGCAGTGCTAGAGTTGAGGGCGGGGCTCGAAGCACTGAAGCTTTCTTT. The chain combines TRBV20-1 with TRBJ1-1, with D maybe TRBD1 (5 bases). The CDR3 runs 16 residues. Germline V gene data show CDR1 as DFQATT and CDR2 as SNEGSKA (reference sequence). V was pared by 1 base and J by 4 bases, with 19 bases between.

This clonotype was counted many times. The chain is built from TRBV6-1 and TRBJ1-3, with 7 bases aligning to TRBD1. Trimming cost V 6 bases and J 0 bases; bases outside gene matches: 5. The CDR3 spans 15 residues. Germline V lookup: CDR1 MNHNS, CDR2 SASEGT. The CDR3 sequence is CASSTGTVSGNTIYF. Here the CDR3 DNA reads TGTGCCAGCAGCACCGGGACAGTCTCTGGAAACACCATATATTTT.

This rearrangement joins TRBV19 to TRBJ2-2, with 9 bases fitting TRBD2. The CDR3 runs 15 residues. In germline, CDR1 is LNHDA, CDR2 SQIVND (reference sequence). V lost 7 bases, J lost 7 bases, and 10 bases stayed unmatched. In nucleotides, the CDR3 is TGTGCCAGTACCCAGGCGGGAGGGCCCGTCGGGGAGCTGTTTTTT. This gives the protein CASTQAGGPVGELFF.

There are many counts of this clonotype. The chain carries TRBV20-1 and TRBJ2-7; D is unresolved. Trimming cost V 1 base and J 2 bases, with 9 bases left between them. The CDR3 spans 13 residues. Germline CDR1 DFQATT, CDR2 SNEGSKA (reference sequence). The CDR3 DNA reads TGCAGTGCTAGAGGGACGTCTACCTACGAGCAGTACTTC. Amino acid sequence: CSARGTSTYEQYF.

V usage is TRBV7-9 and J usage is TRBJ2-7; possibly TRBD1 for D (5 bases). CDR3 length: 14 residues. Germline V CDR1 and CDR2: SEHNR, FQNEAQ (reference sequence). Trimming stripped 1 base from V and 5 bases from J, with 12 bases between. The CDR3: CASSLGAGPHEQYF. Written as DNA, the CDR3 is TGTGCCAGCAGCTTAGGGGCAGGGCCCCACGAGCAGTACTTC.

This clonotype was detected only a few times. This chain uses TRBV20-1 with TRBJ1-1; TRBD1 might be the D (6 bases). Germline CDR1 reads DFQATT; CDR2 reads SNEGSKA (reference sequence). The CDR3 has 16 residues. The V end was cut by 2 bases, the J end by 4 bases, with 20 bases between. The CDR3 sequence: CSARLAGVGGSTEAFF. CDR3 in DNA: TGCAGTGCTAGATTGGCAGGGGTTGGGGGGAGCACTGAAGCTTTCTTT.

The sample holds many counts of this clonotype. The rearrangement uses TRBV12-3 or TRBV12-4 and TRBJ1-2; 8 nucleotides agree with TRBD1. V shed 1 base and J 5 bases; nucleotides not matched to a gene: 6. CDR3 size: 15 residues. The CDR3 bases are TGTGCCAGCAGTTTAGGGACGACAGGGGAATATGGCTACACCTTC. It is translated as CASSLGTTGEYGYTF.

The V gene is TRBV7-6, the J gene TRBJ2-5; 7 nucleotides agree with TRBD2. In germline, CDR1 is SGHVS, CDR2 FNYEAQ. Germline trimming cut 2 bases from V and 2 bases from J; bases unmatched to any gene: 14. The CDR3 loop spans 18 amino acids. The CDR3 is CASSLRPLGLAVQETQYF. In DNA form, the CDR3 reads TGTGCCAGCAGCTTACGACCGCTGGGTCTAGCGGTTCAAGAGACCCAGTACTTC.

This clonotype has a handful of counts. This chain links TRBV19 with TRBJ2-5; TRBD1 might be the D (6 bases). Germline V gene lookup returns CDR1 LNHDA and CDR2 SQIVND (reference sequence). V lost 5 bases, J lost 5 bases, and 15 bases lay in between. The CDR3 loop spans 14 amino acids. CDR3: CASSSLQGRETQYF. DNA for the CDR3: TGTGCCAGTAGTTCCCTGCAGGGGCGCGAGACCCAGTACTTC. Filled out from reference TRBV19 and TRBJ2-5, the complete variable domain reads DGGITQSPKYLFRKEGQNVTLSCEQNLNHDAMYWYRQDPGQGLRLIYYSQIVNDFQKGDIAEGYSVSREKKESFPLTVTSAQKNPTAFYLCASSSLQGRETQYFGPGTRLLVL.

As regards this clonotype: A far larger clone is only one base removed, so a read error is likely. This chain uses TRBV11-2 with TRBJ2-5; 9 nucleotides line up with TRBD2. In germline, CDR1 is SGHAT, CDR2 FQNNGV. The junction had 9 bases not matched to a gene; V was cut back by 4 bases and J by 0 bases. This CDR3 has 17 residues. CDR3 bases: TGTGCCAGCAGCTCGGGACCAGCGGGAGGTAACCAAGAGACCCAGTACTTC. Its protein is CASSSGPAGGNQETQYF.

This clonotype came up a few times. This rearrangement joins TRBV7-2 to TRBJ2-2, with 10 positions matching TRBD2. Trimming took 3 bases from V and 6 from J; bases not matched to a gene: 10. CDR1 is SGHTA, CDR2 FQGNSA, per germline. The CDR3 spans 17 residues. CDR3 DNA sequence: TGTGCCAGCAGCTTGTTTCTAGCGGGAGTGATGTCCGGGGAGCTGTTTTTT. Its translation is CASSLFLAGVMSGELFF.

This chain links TRBV29-1 with TRBJ2-2; D is undetermined. Germline V gene sequence: CDR1 SQVTM, CDR2 ANQGSEA. Trimming removed 6 bases at V and 4 bases at J, with 12 bases between. This CDR3 is 13 amino acids long. Written as DNA, the CDR3 is TGCAGCGTCGCACAGACGGTCACCGGGGAGCTGTTTTTT. It encodes CSVAQTVTGELFF.

This clonotype was seen repeatedly, ten times or more. J is TRBJ2-5 and V is TRBV11-1; D not certain. The CDR3 contains 13 residues. Deletions cut 4 bases from V and 1 base from J, with 7 bases between. Germline CDR1 reads SGHAT; CDR2 reads FQDESV (reference sequence). The CDR3 bases are TGTGCCAGCAGCTACTTCACCCAAGAGACCCAGTACTTC. Its protein product is CASSYFTQETQYF.